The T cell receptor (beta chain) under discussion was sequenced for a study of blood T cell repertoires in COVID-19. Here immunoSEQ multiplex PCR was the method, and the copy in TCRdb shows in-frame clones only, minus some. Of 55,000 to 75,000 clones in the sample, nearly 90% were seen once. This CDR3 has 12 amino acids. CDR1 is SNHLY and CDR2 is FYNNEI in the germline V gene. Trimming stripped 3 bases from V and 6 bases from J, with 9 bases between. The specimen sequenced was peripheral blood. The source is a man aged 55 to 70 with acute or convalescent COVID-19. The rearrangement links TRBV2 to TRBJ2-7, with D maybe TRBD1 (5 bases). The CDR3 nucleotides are TGTGCCAGCAGTGAGGGGCGCCTCGAGCAGTACTTC. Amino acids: CASSEGRLEQYF.